The following is a T cell receptor (beta chain) sequence with its context. Only in-frame clones appear in the TCRdb table, and some are missing; sequencing was by immunoSEQ multiplex PCR. The sample contains tens of thousands of clones, roughly 89% of which appear only once. These data are taken from a study of control samples from healthy donors and cancer patients. This clonotype was obtained from a man aged 50 or older with lung cancer. Sequencing input: PBMCs.

The DNA of the CDR3 is TGTGCCAGCAGCTCCGGCCGGGAGACCCAGTACTTC. Protein: CASSSGRETQYF. The chain links TRBV7-8 to TRBJ2-5; no firm D call. Trimming removed 4 bases from V and 5 bases from J, with 8 bases in between. This CDR3 region has 12 residues. Germline CDR1 reads SGHVS; CDR2 reads FQNEAQ.